This T cell receptor (beta chain) appears in the sequencing data of a study of cytomegalovirus exposure and HLA in healthy donors. Study-wide points: The authors listed about 170 TCR beta chains as cytomegalovirus-associated. One variant, a missense change in DCLRE1C, was linked in a later analysis to TCR beta V- and J-gene trimming.

CDR1 LGHNA and CDR2 YSLEER come from the germline V gene. Trimming stripped 1 base from V and 2 bases from J, with 15 bases between. This CDR3 comprises 17 residues. PCR amplification relied on 60 Vbeta primers (plus 13 Jbeta primers). Profiled with immunoSEQ multiplex PCR; TCRdb holds only in-frame clones, not every one. This sample has about 120,000 clones, with around a tenth found just once. Worth noting for this clone: Its cognate antigen is unknown.

Despite likely unrecorded immune exposures, the donors were nominally healthy at the time of sampling. The receptor was isolated from a man aged 25-45 years in good health and CMV-seronegative. The sample comprised PBMCs. The J gene is TRBJ2-1, the V gene TRBV4-3; tentative D call: TRBD2 (7 bases). CDR3 in DNA: TGCGCCAGCAGCCAAGCAGGTGCGGGGGCCGCCTACAATGAGCAGTTCTTC. This gives the protein CASSQAGAGAAYNEQFF.